Here is one T cell receptor beta chain with its context. Its antigen is as yet unknown. Using immunoSEQ multiplex PCR, the repertoire was profiled, and TCRdb retains in-frame clones only, with some absent. This table has about 10,000 clones, roughly 89% appearing once. The data derive from a study of graft-versus-host responses after intestinal transplantation. Study results and limitations: Researchers found GvH clones in recipient marrow, and some showed up first in ileum or blood.

The sequence was collected from a human patient who received an intestinal transplant, so some T cells may come from the graft donor. Sequenced material: PBMCs, taken around 47 days after intestinal transplant.

The CDR3 region has the DNA TGTGCCAGTAGTATGGGGACAGGTTGGACTGAAGCTTTCTTT. Translated: CASSMGTGWTEAFF. The V and J genes are TRBV19 and TRBJ1-1; 8 nucleotides align to TRBD1. Germline CDR1 LNHDA, CDR2 SQIVND (reference sequence). The CDR3 has 14 residues. V lost 3 bases to trimming and J lost 5 bases; unmatched junction nucleotides: 5. Using reference TRBV19 and TRBJ1-1 for the parts outside the CDR3, the full variable domain is DGGITQSPKYLFRKEGQNVTLSCEQNLNHDAMYWYRQDPGQGLRLIYYSQIVNDFQKGDIAEGYSVSREKKESFPLTVTSAQKNPTAFYLCASSMGTGWTEAFFGQGTRLTVV.